This T cell receptor beta chain was captured by sequencing in a study of blood T cell repertoires in COVID-19. Turning to the study itself: Donors in the United States, Italy and Spain gave samples during acute or convalescent COVID-19.

The table lists this clone with a count of one. The authors' processing: Reference gene primer amplification gave estimated nucleated cell counts. Here immunoSEQ multiplex PCR was the method, and the copy in TCRdb shows in-frame clones only, minus some. V, J and clone size reflect that table, while D and trimming were determined from the DNA. The sample yields 100,000 to 150,000 clones, less than 90% seen once. The receptor's source is a woman aged 80 or older with acute or convalescent COVID-19. The sequenced sample was peripheral blood.

As DNA, the CDR3 is TGTGCCAGCCCCCCTTACAGGGGGTCCGACACTGAAGCTTTCTTT. Its translation: CASPPYRGSDTEAFF. The rearrangement uses TRBV28 and TRBJ1-1; 8 nucleotides match TRBD1. This CDR3 region has 15 residues. From germline, CDR1 is MDHEN and CDR2 SYDVKM. After removal of 8 bases from V and 3 bases from J, the junction contained 11 bases not matched to a gene. The variable domain in full, completed from reference TRBV28 and TRBJ1-1, reads DVKVTQSSRYLVKRTGEKVFLECVQDMDHENMFWYRQDPGLGLRLIYFSYDVKMKEKGDIPEGYSVSREKKERFSLILESASTNQTSMYLCASPPYRGSDTEAFFGQGTRLTVV.